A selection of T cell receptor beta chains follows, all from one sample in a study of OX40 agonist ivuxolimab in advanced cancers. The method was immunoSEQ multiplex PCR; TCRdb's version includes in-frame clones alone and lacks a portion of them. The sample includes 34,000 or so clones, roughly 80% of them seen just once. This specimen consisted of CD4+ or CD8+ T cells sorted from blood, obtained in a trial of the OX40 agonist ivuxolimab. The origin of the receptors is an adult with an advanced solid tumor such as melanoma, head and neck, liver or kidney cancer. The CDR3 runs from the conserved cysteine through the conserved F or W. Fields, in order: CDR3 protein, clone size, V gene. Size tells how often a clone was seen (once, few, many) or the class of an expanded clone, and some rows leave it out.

CDR3 protein: CAWRSWVGTDTQYF
clone size: NA
V gene: TRBV30

CDR3 protein: CASSEEGAVSPLHF
clone size: NA
V gene: TRBV6-1

CDR3 protein: CASSLARDSLNTEAFF
clone size: NA
V gene: TRBV7-9

CDR3 protein: CASMGLAHEQYF
clone size: NA
V gene: TRBV19

CDR3 protein: CASSLEVTGNTIYF
clone size: NA
V gene: TRBV28

CDR3 protein: CAWSVDRAIRPQHF
clone size: NA
V gene: TRBV30

CDR3 protein: CASSEAQGGYTQYF
clone size: few
V gene: TRBV2

CDR3 protein: CSVEDGLGTEAFF
clone size: NA
V gene: TRBV29-1

CDR3 protein: CASSEFRGGSTYEQYF
clone size: NA
V gene: TRBV25-1

CDR3 protein: CASSIPSSEKLFF
clone size: NA
V gene: TRBV19

CDR3 protein: CASSRDGLQETQYF
clone size: NA
V gene: TRBV5-1

CDR3 protein: CASSFGTAYSTDTQYF
clone size: NA
V gene: TRBV11-2

CDR3 protein: CASSLLGGYYGYTF
clone size: NA
V gene: TRBV6-5

CDR3 protein: CASSPPSGVGTDTQYF
clone size: once
V gene: TRBV18

CDR3 protein: CASSQDADRGFKNIQYF
clone size: NA
V gene: TRBV4-3

CDR3 protein: CASSEARSLYSNQPQHF
clone size: NA
V gene: TRBV6-1

CDR3 protein: CATSREVAASYEQYF
clone size: NA
V gene: TRBV15

CDR3 protein: CASSPRTGDNNEQFF
clone size: NA
V gene: TRBV18

CDR3 protein: CASSLQGQPQHF
clone size: NA
V gene: TRBV6-9

CDR3 protein: CASSPPSTGPHYEQYF
clone size: once
V gene: TRBV6-8

CDR3 protein: CASSQPGVPDTQYF
clone size: NA
V gene: TRBV5-1

CDR3 protein: CAWSQQGNSNQPQHF
clone size: NA
V gene: TRBV30

CDR3 protein: CASSLGGQGATGEQFF
clone size: NA
V gene: TRBV7-2

CDR3 protein: CASSLPPTGVSGYTF
clone size: NA
V gene: TRBV7-2

CDR3 protein: CASSLSCSGGQGNCEQYF
clone size: once
V gene: TRBV11-3

CDR3 protein: CSGGYRFEKLFF
clone size: NA
V gene: TRBV29-1

CDR3 protein: CASSRQGGYGYTF
clone size: NA
V gene: TRBV7-3

CDR3 protein: CASRDRGNTGELFF
clone size: once
V gene: TRBV2

CDR3 protein: CASSLENLAGGRKNIQYF
clone size: few
V gene: TRBV7-8

CDR3 protein: CASSDPGEPTYEQYF
clone size: NA
V gene: TRBV2

CDR3 protein: CASSFGTGDSRDF
clone size: NA
V gene: TRBV7-2

CDR3 protein: CASSPSGPQFF
clone size: NA
V gene: TRBV11-1

CDR3 protein: CASSRQGSHEQYF
clone size: NA
V gene: TRBV18

CDR3 protein: CASSTWGQDTYEQYF
clone size: NA
V gene: TRBV19

CDR3 protein: CASSRGTANYGYTF
clone size: NA
V gene: TRBV7-9

CDR3 protein: CASSESGQAYNEQFF
clone size: NA
V gene: TRBV7-3

CDR3 protein: CASSLAGQGSTDTQYF
clone size: medium-sized
V gene: TRBV7-2

CDR3 protein: CASSAGTGGRGEQYF
clone size: NA
V gene: TRBV19

CDR3 protein: CASSEGTGGEQFF
clone size: NA
V gene: TRBV10-2

CDR3 protein: CASRKDGVNTGELFF
clone size: NA
V gene: TRBV6-1

CDR3 protein: CASTVSGKRSYEQYF
clone size: NA
V gene: TRBV28

CDR3 protein: CAEGVEELFF
clone size: NA
V gene: TRBV7-9

CDR3 protein: CAISEAQWGYTF
clone size: NA
V gene: TRBV10-3

CDR3 protein: CASSGAFRASFEAFF
clone size: NA
V gene: TRBV11-2

CDR3 protein: CASSSWTDYSNQPQHF
clone size: NA
V gene: TRBV28

CDR3 protein: CASSLAQQANYGYTF
clone size: NA
V gene: TRBV11-2

CDR3 protein: CASSSRDRASYGYTF
clone size: NA
V gene: TRBV5-4

CDR3 protein: CASSPGTSIYNEQFF
clone size: NA
V gene: TRBV7-3

CDR3 protein: CASSYWRGDGYGYTF
clone size: NA
V gene: TRBV5-8

CDR3 protein: CASSVGVAGELFF
clone size: NA
V gene: TRBV9

CDR3 protein: CASSLVKNTEAFF
clone size: NA
V gene: TRBV7-9

CDR3 protein: CASTKPEANEKLFF
clone size: NA
V gene: TRBV10-1

CDR3 protein: CASSQDAGIYGYTF
clone size: few
V gene: TRBV4-1

CDR3 protein: CASSPLGQGHEKLFF
clone size: NA
V gene: TRBV18

CDR3 protein: CASSSTGGGRELFF
clone size: NA
V gene: TRBV28

CDR3 protein: CASSPGLAEGETQYF
clone size: NA
V gene: TRBV19

CDR3 protein: CASSLDRDGYTF
clone size: NA
V gene: TRBV5-4

CDR3 protein: CASSHGAGSTDTQYF
clone size: NA
V gene: TRBV5-6